This TCR beta chain is from a study of cytotoxic CD8 clonotypes in ibrutinib-treated CLL (dated by TCRdb to about 2021). Looking at the study overall: In this cohort, some 16 patients were treatment-naive and roughly ten were relapsed/refractory, while 17 to 18 had unmutated IGHV. Partial responses were observed in approximately 24 patients and complete responses in 2; after a median follow-up of around 68 months, remission was maintained in approximately 14 patients and progression was observed in roughly twelve. Response samples were taken after a median of roughly 12 months on treatment, ranging from roughly 6 to 36 months. Samples averaged 255,043 productive templates and some 96,000 productive rearrangements. Longitudinal samples were obtainable from about 30% of the roughly 86 participants in the trial. Cryopreserved peripheral blood mononuclear cells were obtained before treatment, at response, and at either sustained remission or disease progression. The full study reports these points: Lymph node repertoires were not examined, and the timing of sampling was not matched between patients in sustained remission and those whose disease progressed. At ibrutinib response clonality went up, during sustained remission it held steady, and at progression it dropped back toward baseline. Public clonotypes were rare and either shrank or stayed stable during treatment, and the rise in clonality at ibrutinib response reflected expansion of private clonotypes. At baseline, clonality was higher than in age-matched healthy donors and showed a strong correlation with circulating CD8+ T-cell counts.

A remark on this clone: There is no known antigen for this receptor. Per-base qualities were not stored, and no clone one base away is much larger.

The goal of deep resolution MiSeq sequencing was a depth between 1 in 1 million and 1 in 200,000 T cells, and coverage averaged 10x per clonotype. The immunoSEQ hsTCRB Kit was used to generate TCR beta libraries. Per the source publication's procedure: ImmunoSEQ Data Assistant and ImmunoSEQ Analyzer were used for data analysis, and V, D and J genes were assigned according to IMGT definitions. Clonality, with values ranging from 0 to 1, was calculated as one minus the normalized Shannon entropy of productive rearrangement frequencies. Only overrepresented clonotypes making up at least 0.05% of each patient's repertoire were included in the public clonotype analysis. Repertoires from about a dozen age-matched healthy donors in immuneACCESS were used as clonality controls. Not all clones reach the TCRdb copy of this immuneACCESS table, which keeps in-frame sequences only. Checked studies attribute under half of the gap to unresolved V genes and leave the rest unexplained. V, J and clone size reflect that table, while D and trimming were determined from the DNA. The sample profile shows around 310,000 clones; just under 80% of them were found once. The biggest ten clones account for 5% to 7% of the sample.

Taken from cysteine to phenylalanine, the CDR3 has 13 residues. The kept DNA is CDR3 alone, 39 bases in frame from the first base. V was cut back by 6 bases and J by 8 bases, leaving a gap of 14 bases between them. The CDR1 and CDR2 encoded by the germline V gene are MNHEY and SVGAGI. For TCR beta library preparation, about 2 micrograms of genomic DNA were isolated from cryopreserved PBMCs. Longitudinal blood samples from CLL patients on ibrutinib monotherapy underwent high-throughput TCR beta sequencing. The patients were enrolled in a single-center, open-label phase 2 trial of ibrutinib monotherapy.

The rearranged chain carries TRBV6-5 and TRBJ2-1; the D gene may be TRBD1 or TRBD2, since each aligns over 5 bases. This TCR came from a human donor with chronic lymphocytic leukemia. Sequencing was performed on PBMCs, taken before ibrutinib treatment. The CDR3 amino acid sequence is: CASRGVRLYEQFF. The base sequence is TGTGCCAGCAGGGGGGTCCGATTATATGAGCAGTTCTTC.